This TCR beta chain was recovered during a study of early T cells in non-severe SARS-CoV-2 infection. The wider study: Sequenced bulk RNA came from whole blood that was unsorted, and chains were unpaired.

About this clonotype itself: A read error may be the cause here, since a much bigger clone is one base away.

CDR1 is SGHRS and CDR2 is YFSETQ in the germline V gene. V lost 2 bases to trimming and J lost 2 bases; unmatched junction nucleotides: 10. This CDR3 has 17 residues. Unique molecular identifiers (one per individual cDNA molecule) were attached. TCRdb independently ran MiXCR on the 5' RACE reads; one entry per CDR3 protein. This table has more than 50,000 distinct CDR3 sequences, 9.1% appearing once. This TCR was recovered from an adult who was a healthcare worker with PCR-confirmed SARS-CoV-2 infection or an uninfected control (not recorded which). Sequences were obtained from whole blood. This chain uses TRBV5-1 with TRBJ2-3, with 8 bases matching TRBD2. CDR3 DNA: TGCGCCAGCAGCTTATGGGGACTAGTGGAACCCACAGATACGCAGTATTTT. Its protein is CASSLWGLVEPTDTQYF.